This T cell receptor beta chain was recovered during a study of blood T cell repertoires in COVID-19 (dated by TCRdb to the early 2020s). With respect to the entire study: Samples covering the acute and convalescent phases of COVID-19 were provided by collaborators in the United States, Italy and Spain. HLA class I and class II types, where available, came from metadata supplied by the sample provider rather than from assay-based typing. A de-identified subject ID, COVID-19 status, age in years and sex were almost always included in the sample metadata. Samples came from the ongoing ImmuneRACE study (first 160 participants) plus 1,254 subjects from 6 global collaborators. The dataset comprised deeply sampled blood TCRbeta repertoires from subjects exposed to, actively infected with, or recovered from COVID-19. A freely available public database, intended as a resource for researchers studying the immune response to SARS-CoV-2, is where the repertoires were released. The prospective study material was composed of cDNA or gDNA derived from T cells, B-cell-depleted T cells, or PBMCs.

CDR1 and CDR2 are drawn from the germline V gene: SGHRS, YFSETQ. Spanning cysteine to phenylalanine, the CDR3 consists of 15 amino acids. Only CDR3 DNA remains: 45 bases, in frame from the first base. A remark on this clone: Its antigen remains undetermined. Sequence at one end of the junction differs from germline and may be a read error.

Broad study findings and their caveats: The amount of clinical and demographic metadata varied by source and participant and was provided uncurated.

The collaborating institutions used their own protocols to collect whole blood in K2EDTA tubes. Collaborator samples were shipped for TCRbeta analysis as frozen whole blood, isolated PBMCs, or DNA extracted from either sample type. The immunoSEQ Assay, a bias-controlled multiplex PCR, was used to amplify TCRbeta CDR3 regions from genomic DNA. Per the original workflow: Within the assay, amplification of reference gene primers was used to estimate how many nucleated cells each sample contained. To quantify the absolute abundance of each unique TCRbeta CDR3 rearrangement, sequence reads were collapsed and filtered. For each sample, productive Simpson clonality was calculated by taking the square root of Simpson's diversity index across productive rearrangements. TCRdb carries this immuneACCESS record with in-frame sequences only. Its versions omit some clonotypes, under half of them owing to an unresolved V gene in the studies checked, with the rest unexplained. V, J and clone size reflect that table, while D and trimming were determined from the DNA. The sample data list some 98,000 clones, and 65% to 90% of these were observed just once. The ten largest account for around 25% of the sample.

This clonotype was obtained from a man aged 60 to 75 with acute or convalescent COVID-19. The V and J genes are TRBV5-1 and TRBJ1-1; 9 of the junction bases match TRBD1. The material sequenced was peripheral blood. The nucleotides read TGCGCCAGCAACTTGGGACAGGGAGGGAACACTGAAGCTTTCTTT. This encodes CASNLGQGGNTEAFF.